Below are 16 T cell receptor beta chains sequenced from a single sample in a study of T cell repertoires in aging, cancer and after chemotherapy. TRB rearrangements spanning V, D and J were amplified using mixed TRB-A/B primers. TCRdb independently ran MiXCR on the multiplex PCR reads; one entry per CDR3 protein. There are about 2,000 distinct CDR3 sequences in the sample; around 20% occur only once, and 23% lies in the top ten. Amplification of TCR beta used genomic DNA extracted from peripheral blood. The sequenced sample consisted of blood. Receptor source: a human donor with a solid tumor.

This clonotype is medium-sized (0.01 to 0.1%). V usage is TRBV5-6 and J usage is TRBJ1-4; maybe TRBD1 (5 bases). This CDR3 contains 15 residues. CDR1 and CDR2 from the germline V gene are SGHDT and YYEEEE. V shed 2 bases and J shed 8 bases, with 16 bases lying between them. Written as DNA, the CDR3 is TGTGCCAGCAGCTTTAATACCGACAGTATCGAAAAACTGTTTTTT. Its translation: CASSFNTDSIEKLFF.

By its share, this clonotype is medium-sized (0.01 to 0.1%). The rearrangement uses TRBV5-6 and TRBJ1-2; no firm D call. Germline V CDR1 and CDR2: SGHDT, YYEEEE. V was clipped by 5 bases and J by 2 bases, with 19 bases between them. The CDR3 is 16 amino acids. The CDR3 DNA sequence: TGTGCCAGCAGTAAATGGAGTATGCAAAAGAACTATGGCTACACCTTC. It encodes CASSKWSMQKNYGYTF. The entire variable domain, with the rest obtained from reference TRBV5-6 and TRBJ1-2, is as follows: DAGVTQSPTHLIKTRGQQVTLRCSPKSGHDTVSWYQQALGQGPQFIFQYYEEEERQRGNFPDRFSGHQFPNYSSELNVNALLLGDSALYLCASSKWSMQKNYGYTFGSGTRLTVV.

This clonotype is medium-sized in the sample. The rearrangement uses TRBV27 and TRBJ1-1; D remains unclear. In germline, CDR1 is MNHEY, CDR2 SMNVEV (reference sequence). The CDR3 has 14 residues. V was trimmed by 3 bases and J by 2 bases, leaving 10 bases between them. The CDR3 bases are TGTGCCAGCAGTTTCGGGGATTCCAACACTGAAGCTTTCTTT. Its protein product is CASSFGDSNTEAFF.

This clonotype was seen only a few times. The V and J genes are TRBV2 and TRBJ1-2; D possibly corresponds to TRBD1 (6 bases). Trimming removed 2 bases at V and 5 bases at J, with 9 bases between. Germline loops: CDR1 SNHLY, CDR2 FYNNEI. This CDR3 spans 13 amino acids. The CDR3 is CASSEQGFYGYTF. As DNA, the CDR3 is TGTGCCAGCAGTGAACAGGGGTTTTATGGCTACACCTTC.

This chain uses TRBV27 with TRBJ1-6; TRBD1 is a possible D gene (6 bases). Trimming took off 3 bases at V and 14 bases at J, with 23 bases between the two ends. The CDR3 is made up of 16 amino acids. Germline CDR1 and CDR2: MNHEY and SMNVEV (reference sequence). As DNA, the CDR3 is TGTGCCAGCAGTTTTCGGGGGGCAAGCAATGAGGAGGCCCTCCACTTT. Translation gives CASSFRGASNEEALHF.

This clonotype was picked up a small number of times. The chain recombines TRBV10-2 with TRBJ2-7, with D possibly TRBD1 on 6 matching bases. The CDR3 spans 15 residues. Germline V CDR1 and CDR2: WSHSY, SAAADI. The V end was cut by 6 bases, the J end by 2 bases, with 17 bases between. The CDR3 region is CASRGLQGRAYEQYF. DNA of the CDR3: TGCGCCAGCAGGGGCCTACAGGGAAGGGCCTACGAGCAGTACTTC.

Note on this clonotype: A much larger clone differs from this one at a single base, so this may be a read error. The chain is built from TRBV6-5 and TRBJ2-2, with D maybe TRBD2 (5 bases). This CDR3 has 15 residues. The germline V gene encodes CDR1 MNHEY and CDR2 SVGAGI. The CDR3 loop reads CTSRTAGGSTGELFF. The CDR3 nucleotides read TGTACCAGCCGTACTGCGGGCGGATCCACCGGGGAGCTGTTTTTT.

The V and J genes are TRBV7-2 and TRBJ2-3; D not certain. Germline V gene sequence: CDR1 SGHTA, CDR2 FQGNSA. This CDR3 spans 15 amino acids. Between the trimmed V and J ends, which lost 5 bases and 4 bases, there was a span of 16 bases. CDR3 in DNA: TGTGCCAGCAGCGGGGTCTGGACCCGGCCAGATACGCAGTATTTT. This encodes CASSGVWTRPDTQYF.

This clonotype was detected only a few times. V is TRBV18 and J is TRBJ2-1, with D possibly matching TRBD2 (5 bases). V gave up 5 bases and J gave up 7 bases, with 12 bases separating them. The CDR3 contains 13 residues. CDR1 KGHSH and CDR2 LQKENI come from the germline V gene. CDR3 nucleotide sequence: TGTGCCAGCTCATATCTGTCGGGGAATGAGCAGTTCTTC. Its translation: CASSYLSGNEQFF.

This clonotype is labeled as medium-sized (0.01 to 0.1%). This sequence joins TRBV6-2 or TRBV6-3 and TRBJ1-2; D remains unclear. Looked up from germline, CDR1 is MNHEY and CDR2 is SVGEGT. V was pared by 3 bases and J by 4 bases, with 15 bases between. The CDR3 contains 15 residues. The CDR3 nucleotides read TGTGCCAGCAGTTATGGTGGCCGGGAGGTCTATGGCTACACCTTC. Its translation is CASSYGGREVYGYTF.

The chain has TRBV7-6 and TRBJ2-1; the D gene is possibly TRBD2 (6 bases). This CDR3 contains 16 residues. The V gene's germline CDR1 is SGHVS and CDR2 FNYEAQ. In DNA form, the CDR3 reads TGTGTCAGACCCCGTCCTGGTAGCGGCTCCTACAATGAGCAGTTCTTC. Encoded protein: CVRPRPGSGSYNEQFF.

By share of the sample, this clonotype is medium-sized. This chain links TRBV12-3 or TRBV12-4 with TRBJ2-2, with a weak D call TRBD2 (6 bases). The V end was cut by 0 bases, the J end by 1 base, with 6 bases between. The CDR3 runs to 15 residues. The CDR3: CASSLAAGNTGELFF. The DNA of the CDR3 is TGTGCCAGCAGTTTAGCAGCGGGGAACACCGGGGAGCTGTTTTTT.

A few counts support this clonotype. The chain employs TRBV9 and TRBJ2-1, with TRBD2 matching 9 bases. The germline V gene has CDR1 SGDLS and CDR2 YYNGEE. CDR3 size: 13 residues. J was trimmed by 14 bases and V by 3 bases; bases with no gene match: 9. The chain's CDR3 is CASSDQQSGGKFF. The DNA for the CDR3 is TGTGCCAGCAGCGACCAGCAGAGCGGGGGGAAGTTCTTC.

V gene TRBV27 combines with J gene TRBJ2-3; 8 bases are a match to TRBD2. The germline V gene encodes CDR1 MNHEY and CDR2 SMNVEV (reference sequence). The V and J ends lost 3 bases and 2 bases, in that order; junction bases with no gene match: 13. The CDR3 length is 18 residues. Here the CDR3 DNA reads TGTGCCAGCAGTTTGGTCAAGACGGGAGGGTCCCACACAGATACGCAGTATTTT. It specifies CASSLVKTGGSHTDTQYF.

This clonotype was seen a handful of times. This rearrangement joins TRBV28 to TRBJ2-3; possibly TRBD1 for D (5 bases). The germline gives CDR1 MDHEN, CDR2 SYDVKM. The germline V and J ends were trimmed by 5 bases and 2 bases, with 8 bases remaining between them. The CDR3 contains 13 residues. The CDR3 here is CASSATDTDTQYF. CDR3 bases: TGTGCCAGCAGTGCGACAGACACAGATACGCAGTATTTT.

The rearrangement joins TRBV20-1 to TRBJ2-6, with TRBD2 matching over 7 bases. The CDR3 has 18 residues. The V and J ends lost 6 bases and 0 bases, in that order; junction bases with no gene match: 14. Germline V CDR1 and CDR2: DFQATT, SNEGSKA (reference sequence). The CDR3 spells CSAPLGGGSFSGANVLTF. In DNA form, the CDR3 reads TGCAGTGCCCCTTTGGGGGGAGGGTCTTTCTCTGGGGCCAACGTCCTGACTTTC.